A selection of T cell receptor beta chains follows, all from one sample in a study of response to subunit inactivated influenza vaccine. TCRdb fed the RT-PCR reads into MiXCR, producing one record per CDR3 protein. The sample lists more than 550,000 distinct CDR3 sequences, over 9.5% occurring once. Sequencing was performed on PBMCs from blood, taken on the day of vaccination. Source of these receptors: a man between 45 and 60 years old who received an inactivated influenza vaccine. The CDR3 runs from the conserved cysteine through the conserved F or W. Rows may omit the clone size; those that give it use once, few, many or a size class.

CDR3 protein: CASSLPGLAANEQFF
J gene: TRBJ2-1
V gene: TRBV10-2
clone size: many

CDR3 protein: CASSLARGGSYEQYF
J gene: TRBJ2-7
V gene: TRBV11-2
clone size: few

CDR3 protein: CASSYGDRDANEQFF
J gene: TRBJ2-1
V gene: TRBV6-2/TRBV6-3
clone size: many

CDR3 protein: CSATSVWGSGRGGNEQFF
J gene: TRBJ2-1
V gene: TRBV20-1
clone size: many

CDR3 protein: CSATTSGRAYEQYF
J gene: TRBJ2-7
V gene: TRBV20-1
clone size: many

CDR3 protein: CSASDLRGLETQYF
J gene: TRBJ2-5
V gene: TRBV20-1
clone size: NA

CDR3 protein: CASRGQGESYNEQFF
J gene: TRBJ2-1
V gene: TRBV7-2
clone size: few

CDR3 protein: CASSPSGTSGSGELFF
J gene: TRBJ2-2
V gene: TRBV12-3/TRBV12-4
clone size: NA

CDR3 protein: CASSPVGTEYGYTF
J gene: TRBJ1-2
V gene: TRBV12-3/TRBV12-4
clone size: many

CDR3 protein: CASSYISSSTQPGANVLTF
J gene: TRBJ2-6
V gene: TRBV6-5
clone size: many

CDR3 protein: CASSYSGPNYGYTF
J gene: TRBJ1-2
V gene: TRBV6-5
clone size: many

CDR3 protein: CASSSGTGAVEQYF
J gene: TRBJ2-7
V gene: TRBV7-9
clone size: NA

CDR3 protein: CASSLTGGLDEQYF
J gene: TRBJ2-7
V gene: TRBV7-2
clone size: many

CDR3 protein: CASRFSQGMNTEAFF
J gene: TRBJ1-1
V gene: TRBV5-5
clone size: few

CDR3 protein: CSARERGDWGNQPQHF
J gene: TRBJ1-5
V gene: TRBV20-1
clone size: few

CDR3 protein: CASSLVSGIGPGELFF
J gene: TRBJ2-2
V gene: TRBV12-3/TRBV12-4
clone size: NA

CDR3 protein: CASNAGGPTDTQYF
J gene: TRBJ2-3
V gene: TRBV2
clone size: NA

CDR3 protein: CASSYDRVKPGELFF
J gene: TRBJ2-2
V gene: TRBV6-5
clone size: many

CDR3 protein: CASRGTGRETQYF
J gene: TRBJ2-5
V gene: TRBV12-3/TRBV12-4
clone size: once

CDR3 protein: CASSQVWGKLFF
J gene: TRBJ1-4
V gene: TRBV4-1
clone size: NA

CDR3 protein: CATSRDHAGVGETQYF
J gene: TRBJ2-5
V gene: TRBV15
clone size: few

CDR3 protein: CASSLDIYGLHYEQYF
J gene: TRBJ2-7
V gene: TRBV11-2
clone size: many

CDR3 protein: CASSLPKIRDSRTLSYNEQFF
J gene: TRBJ2-1
V gene: TRBV12-3/TRBV12-4
clone size: few

CDR3 protein: CSVELRLAGVNEQFF
J gene: TRBJ2-1
V gene: TRBV29-1
clone size: many

CDR3 protein: CASSVPTGGLSGANVLTF
J gene: TRBJ2-6
V gene: TRBV9
clone size: few

CDR3 protein: CASSFREVEGTQYF
J gene: TRBJ2-3
V gene: TRBV5-1
clone size: few

CDR3 protein: CAWSVWLGTISGEQYF
J gene: TRBJ2-7
V gene: TRBV30
clone size: few

CDR3 protein: CASSKGNLNYEQYF
J gene: TRBJ2-7
V gene: TRBV12-3/TRBV12-4
clone size: few

CDR3 protein: CASSSAVHIGEQYF
J gene: TRBJ2-7
V gene: TRBV7-2
clone size: NA